The table lists the clone carrying this T cell receptor beta chain with a few counts. Original analysis: The assay estimated nucleated cells by amplifying reference gene primers. Produced via immunoSEQ multiplex PCR; TCRdb's table is partial and in-frame only. From that table come the V and J calls and clone size; the DNA was used to work out D and trimming. The sample records 150,000 to 190,000 clones, approximately 86% being singletons. CDR1 is LGHDT, CDR2 YNNKEL, per germline (reference sequence). The CDR3 totals 15 residues. V lost 3 bases to trimming and J lost 4 bases; unmatched junction nucleotides: 5. This sample was taken from a study of blood T cell repertoires in COVID-19. Study-wide context: T cells, B-cell-depleted T cells, or PBMCs supplied cDNA or gDNA.

The material sequenced was peripheral blood. The clonotype was recovered from a woman between 65 and 79 years old with acute or convalescent COVID-19. V usage is TRBV3-1 (or the pseudogene TRBV3-2) and J usage is TRBJ2-2; 7 nucleotides line up with TRBD1. Here the CDR3 DNA reads TGTGCCAGCAGCCATAGGACAGGAGTCACCGGGGAGCTGTTTTTT. Translated, it gives CASSHRTGVTGELFF.